This TCR beta chain was documented in a study of T cell responses to AZD1222 COVID-19 vaccine. Method: immunoSEQ multiplex PCR; TCRdb's copy keeps in-frame clones and lacks some. The table includes approximately 64,000 clones, around 83% detected once. The CDR3 spans 17 residues. From germline, CDR1 is LGHDT and CDR2 YNNKEL (reference sequence). Trimming cost V 4 bases and J 5 bases; bases outside gene matches: 7. Study-level points and caveats: Only six or seven AZD1222 recipients were seropositive at baseline.

In this sample, this clone turned up a few times. Its antigen is unidentified. The J gene is TRBJ2-1, the V gene TRBV3-1 (or the pseudogene TRBV3-2), with TRBD2 matching over 14 bases. The specimen comprised peripheral blood, sampled on day 0 of AZD1222 vaccination. The sequence was collected from an adult in good health. Written as DNA, the CDR3 is TGTGCCAGCAGCCCGGGACTAGCGGGGGTCCGTCACAATGAGCAGTTCTTC. Its translation is CASSPGLAGVRHNEQFF.